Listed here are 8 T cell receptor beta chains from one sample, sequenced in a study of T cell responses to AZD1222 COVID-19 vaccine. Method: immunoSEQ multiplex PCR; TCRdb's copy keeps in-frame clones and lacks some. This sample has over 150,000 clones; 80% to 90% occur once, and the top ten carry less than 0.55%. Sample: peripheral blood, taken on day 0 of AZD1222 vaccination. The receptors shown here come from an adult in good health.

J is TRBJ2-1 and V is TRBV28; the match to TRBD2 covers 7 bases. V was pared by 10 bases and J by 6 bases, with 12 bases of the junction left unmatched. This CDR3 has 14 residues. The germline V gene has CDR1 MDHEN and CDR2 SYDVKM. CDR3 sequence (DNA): TGTGCCATCAACCCAGCGGGAAGTAGCAATGAGCAGTTCTTC. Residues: CAINPAGSSNEQFF.

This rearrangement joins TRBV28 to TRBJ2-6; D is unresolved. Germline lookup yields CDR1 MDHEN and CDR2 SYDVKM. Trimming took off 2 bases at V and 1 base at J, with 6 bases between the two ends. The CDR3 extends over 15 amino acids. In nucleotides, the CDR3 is TGTGCCAGCAGTTTAAGGCTTTCTGGGGCCAACGTCCTGACTTTC. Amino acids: CASSLRLSGANVLTF. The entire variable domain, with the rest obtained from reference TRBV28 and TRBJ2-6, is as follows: DVKVTQSSRYLVKRTGEKVFLECVQDMDHENMFWYRQDPGLGLRLIYFSYDVKMKEKGDIPEGYSVSREKKERFSLILESASTNQTSMYLCASSLRLSGANVLTFGAGSRLTVL.

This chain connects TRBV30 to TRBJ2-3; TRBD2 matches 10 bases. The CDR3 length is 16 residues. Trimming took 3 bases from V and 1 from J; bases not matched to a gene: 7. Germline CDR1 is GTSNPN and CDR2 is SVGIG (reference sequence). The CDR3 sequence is CAWSPKLAGGTDTQYF. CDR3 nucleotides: TGTGCCTGGAGCCCCAAGCTAGCGGGGGGCACAGATACGCAGTATTTT.

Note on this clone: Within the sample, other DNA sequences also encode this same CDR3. The CDR3: CASSPTSGGAGEQFF. CDR3 bases: TGTGCCAGCAGTCCGACTAGCGGGGGGGCGGGTGAGCAGTTCTTC. The rearrangement links TRBV2 to TRBJ2-1, with TRBD2 matching over 14 bases. The CDR3 has 15 residues. The J segment lost 9 bases and the V segment lost 5 bases, leaving 6 bases of the junction unmatched. Germline lookup yields CDR1 SNHLY and CDR2 FYNNEI.

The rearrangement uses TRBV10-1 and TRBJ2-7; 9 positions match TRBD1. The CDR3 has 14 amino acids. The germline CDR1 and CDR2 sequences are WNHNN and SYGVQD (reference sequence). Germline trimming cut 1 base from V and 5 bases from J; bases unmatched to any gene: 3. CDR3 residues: CASSELRTGDEQYF. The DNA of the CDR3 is TGCGCCAGCAGTGAGTTAAGGACAGGGGACGAGCAGTACTTC.

The CDR3 sequence is CASSVPLGRGDTGELFF. The DNA for the CDR3 is TGTGCCAGCAGCGTCCCTTTGGGGAGGGGGGACACCGGGGAGCTGTTTTTT. This chain joins TRBV5-4 and TRBJ2-2, with D possibly being TRBD2 (7 bases). Between the trimmed V and J ends, which lost 4 bases and 3 bases, there was a span of 19 bases. CDR3 length equals 17 residues. Per germline, CDR1 SGHNT and CDR2 YYREEE (reference sequence).

The CDR3 protein is CASSQDSGGAGETQYF. CDR3 DNA: TGCGCCAGCAGCCAAGACAGCGGGGGGGCGGGAGAGACCCAGTACTTC. The chain employs TRBV4-1 and TRBJ2-5, with TRBD2 matching over 10 bases. The CDR3 extends over 16 amino acids. The germline gives CDR1 MGHRA, CDR2 YSYEKL. Unmatched junction bases numbered 5, after V lost 0 bases and J lost 4 bases.

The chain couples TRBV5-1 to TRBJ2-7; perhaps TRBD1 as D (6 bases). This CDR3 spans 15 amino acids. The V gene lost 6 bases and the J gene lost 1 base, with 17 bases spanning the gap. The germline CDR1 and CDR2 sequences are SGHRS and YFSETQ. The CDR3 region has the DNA TGCGCCAGCACCCCGACGCCAGGGGTTTCCTACGAGCAGTACTTC. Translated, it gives CASTPTPGVSYEQYF.